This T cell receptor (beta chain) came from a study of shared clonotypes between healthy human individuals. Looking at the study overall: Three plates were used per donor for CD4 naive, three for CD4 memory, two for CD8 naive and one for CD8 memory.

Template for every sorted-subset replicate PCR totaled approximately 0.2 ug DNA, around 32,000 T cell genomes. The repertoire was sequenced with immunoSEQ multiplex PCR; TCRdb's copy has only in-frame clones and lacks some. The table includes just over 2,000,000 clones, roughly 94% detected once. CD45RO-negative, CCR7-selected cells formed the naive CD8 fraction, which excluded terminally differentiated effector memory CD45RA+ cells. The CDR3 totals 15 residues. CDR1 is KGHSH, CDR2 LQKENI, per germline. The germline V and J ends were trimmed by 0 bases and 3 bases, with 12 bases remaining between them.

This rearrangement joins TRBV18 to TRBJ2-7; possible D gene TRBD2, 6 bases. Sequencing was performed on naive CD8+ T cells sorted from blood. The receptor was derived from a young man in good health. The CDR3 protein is CASSPPRRDHYEQYF. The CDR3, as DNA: TGTGCCAGCTCACCACCCAGGCGGGACCACTACGAGCAGTACTTC.